This T cell receptor beta chain was identified in a study of blood T cells in healthy people across ages. Study as a whole: Using template switching, researchers captured about one barcoded beta molecule for each two T cells.

Study findings and constraints: The unsorted PBMCs prevented any conclusive comparison of naive versus antigen-experienced cells. Across the age range, TCR beta diversity per million T cells fell in a roughly linear way.

The CDR3 loop spans 14 amino acids. Healthy individuals of Caucasian origin from Russia, aged about 6 to 90, served as donors. This clonotype appeared a single time. Its antigen is as yet unknown. A much larger clone lies one base from this, so it may be a read error. Primers used in a second PCR of roughly 6 to 11 cycles were a sample-barcoded 5' primer and a J-beta primer mix. Each CDR3 protein gets one entry after TCRdb re-called the 5' RACE reads with MiXCR. The sample lists some 790,000 distinct CDR3 sequences; more than 25% were seen once. The sample consisted of blood. This clonotype was sampled from a woman older than 75 in good health. The chain is built from TRBV12-3 or TRBV12-4 and TRBJ1-2; D is possibly TRBD1 (5 bases). The CDR3 DNA sequence: TGTGCCAGCAGTATTGCAGGGAGCCGCTATGGCTGCACCTTC. Translating gives CASSIAGSRYGCTF.